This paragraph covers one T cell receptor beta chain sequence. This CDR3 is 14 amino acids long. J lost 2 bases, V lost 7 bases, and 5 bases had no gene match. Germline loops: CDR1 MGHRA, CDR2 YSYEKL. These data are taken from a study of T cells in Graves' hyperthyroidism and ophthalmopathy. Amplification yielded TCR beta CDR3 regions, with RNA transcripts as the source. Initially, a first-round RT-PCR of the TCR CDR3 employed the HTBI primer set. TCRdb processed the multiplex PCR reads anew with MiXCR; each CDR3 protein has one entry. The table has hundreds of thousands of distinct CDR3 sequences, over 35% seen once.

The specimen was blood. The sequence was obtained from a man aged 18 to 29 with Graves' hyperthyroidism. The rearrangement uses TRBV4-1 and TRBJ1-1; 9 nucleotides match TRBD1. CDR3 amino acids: CASNQDRGNTEAFF. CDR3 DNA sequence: TGCGCCAGCAACCAGGACAGGGGCAACACTGAAGCTTTCTTT.